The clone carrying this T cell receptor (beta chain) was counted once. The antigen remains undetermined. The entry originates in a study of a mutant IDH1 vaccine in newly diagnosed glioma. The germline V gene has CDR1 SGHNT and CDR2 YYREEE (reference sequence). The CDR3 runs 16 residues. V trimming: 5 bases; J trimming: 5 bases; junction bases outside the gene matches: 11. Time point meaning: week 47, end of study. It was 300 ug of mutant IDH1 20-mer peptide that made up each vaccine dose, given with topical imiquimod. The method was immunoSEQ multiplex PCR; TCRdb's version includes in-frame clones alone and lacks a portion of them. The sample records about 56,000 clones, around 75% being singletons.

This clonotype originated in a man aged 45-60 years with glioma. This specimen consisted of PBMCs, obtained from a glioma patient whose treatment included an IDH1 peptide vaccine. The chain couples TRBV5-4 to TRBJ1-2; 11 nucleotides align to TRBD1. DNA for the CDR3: TGTGCCAGCAGAGCGAACCGGGACAGGGGGATATATGGCTACACCTTC. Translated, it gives CASRANRDRGIYGYTF.